One and the same sample provided the 12 T cell receptor delta chains below, sequenced in a study of gamma-delta T cells after stem cell transplantation. TCRdb called clones from the RT-PCR reads again using CATT. This table has more than 1,500 delta-chain clones, over 2% appearing once. Sequencing was carried out using gamma-delta T cells. These receptors originate from a human donor. It is not recorded whose cells these are; they may come from a transplant donor.

This clone was seen only a few times. The chain links TRDV2 to TRDJ1; TRDD3 matches at 11 bases. Trimming removed 4 bases from V and 9 bases from J; junction bases left unmatched: 12. Per the germline V gene, CDR1 is GEAIGNYY and CDR2 is EKD. The length of the CDR3 is 15 residues. The chain's CDR3 is CACELLGDTRVELIF. In DNA form, the CDR3 reads TGTGCCTGTGAACTTTTGGGGGATACGCGAGTGGAACTCATCTTT.

Remarks on this clone: TCRdb records a much larger clone's protein for this DNA, with a difference at residue 11 that likely arises from a read error; the protein given is the translation of the DNA. The chain is built from TRDV2 and TRDJ1, with 12 bases lining up with TRDD3. From germline, CDR1 is GEAIGNYY and CDR2 EKD. Trimming cost V 1 base and J 1 base; bases outside gene matches: 6. The CDR3 consists of 17 residues. CDR3 loop: CACDTVLGDTCTDKLIF. CDR3 DNA sequence: TGTGCCTGTGACACGGTACTGGGGGATACTTGCACCGATAAACTCATCTTT.

Note on this clone: The protein given by TCRdb reflects a much larger clone and differs at residue 16 from this DNA's translation, likely from a read error; the protein shown is the DNA's translation. This chain connects TRDV2 to TRDJ1, with 8 bases that match TRDD3. This CDR3 is built from 19 residues. Germline values: CDR1 GEAIGNYY, CDR2 EKD. The CDR3 spells CACDTVSTGGDRHTDNLIF. The CDR3 region has the DNA TGTGCCTGTGACACCGTGAGCACTGGGGGTGACCGGCACACCGATAACCTCATCTTT.

This clone was counted only a few times. The amino acid sequence in TCRdb belongs to a much larger clone and departs from this DNA's translation at residue 9, likely a sequencing read error; the sequence shown is translated from the DNA. This sequence joins TRDV2 and TRDJ3, with 9 bases that match TRDD3. This CDR3 has 20 residues. With V trimmed by 0 bases and J by 2 bases, 10 bases remained unmatched. Germline lookup yields CDR1 GEAIGNYY and CDR2 EKD. For the CDR3, the DNA is TGTGCCTGTGACACCGGCTGGGGGATCCGGAGTGCCTGGGACACCCGACAGATGTTTTTC. Amino acid sequence: CACDTGWGIRSAWDTRQMFF.

This clone was seen more than once but under ten times. This probably arose from a read error, given a far larger clone one base away. The sample holds other DNA sequences that translate to the same CDR3. V and J are TRDV2 and TRDJ3; TRDD3 matches 7 bases. V was pared by 0 bases and J by 4 bases, with 8 bases of the junction left unmatched. There are 18 residues in the CDR3. Per germline, CDR1 GEAIGNYY and CDR2 EKD. The CDR3, as DNA: TGTGCCTGTGACACCGCTGGGGGTGCGGCTTGGGACACCCGACAGATGTTTTTC. Translating gives CACDTAGGAAWDTRQMFF.

Concerning this clone: TCRdb's listed protein matches a much larger clone and diverges from this DNA's translation at residue 3, likely through a read error; the protein shown comes from the DNA. CDR3 sequence reads: CASDTVGLGDALGTDKLIF. The CDR3 DNA is TGTGCCAGTGACACCGTCGGTCTGGGGGATGCACTTGGCACCGATAAACTCATCTTT. The rearrangement joins TRDV2 to TRDJ1, with TRDD3 matching over 9 bases. From germline, CDR1 is GEAIGNYY and CDR2 EKD. CDR3 length equals 19 residues.

This clone was counted only a few times. TCRdb lists the protein of a much larger clone for this DNA, which differs at residue 4, so this is likely a read error; the protein given here is translated from the DNA itself. The V call is TRDV2, the J call TRDJ3; TRDD3 matches 8 bases. The CDR3 extends over 20 amino acids. Germline CDR1 and CDR2: GEAIGNYY and EKD. The CDR3 sequence: CACGTGWGTRSAWDTRQMFF. The CDR3 region has the DNA TGTGCCTGTGGCACCGGCTGGGGGACCCGGAGTGCCTGGGACACCCGACAGATGTTTTTC.

Note on this clone: TCRdb pairs this DNA with a much larger clone's protein that differs at residue 4, likely a read error; the protein shown was translated from the DNA. The CDR3 region is CACGPLLGDRGADKLIF. Written as DNA, the CDR3 is TGTGCCTGTGGCCCTCTACTGGGGGATCGTGGCGCCGATAAACTCATCTTT. This chain joins TRDV2 and TRDJ1, with 10 bases that match TRDD3. J was trimmed by 3 bases and V by 5 bases; bases with no gene match: 14. Germline loops: CDR1 GEAIGNYY, CDR2 EKD. The CDR3 has 17 residues.

With regard to this clone: One base separates it from a far larger clone, so it is likely a read error. Within the sample, other DNA sequences also encode this same CDR3. The V call is TRDV2, the J call TRDJ1, with D unclear. The V gene's germline CDR1 is GEAIGNYY and CDR2 EKD. The CDR3 is 15 residues long. CDR3 nucleotide sequence: TGTGCCTGCGACACTCTGCAATTGCAGACCGATAAACTCATCTTT. It specifies CACDTLQLQTDKLIF.

Judged by abundance, this clone is hyperexpanded. Other DNA sequences in the sample encode the same CDR3. The chain recombines TRDV2 with TRDJ1; 9 positions match TRDD3. Trimming took 0 bases from V and 0 from J; bases not matched to a gene: 31. Per the germline V gene, CDR1 is GEAIGNYY and CDR2 is EKD. CDR3 length: 25 amino acids. As DNA, the CDR3 is TGTGCCTGTGACACCCTGGTATCTGGGGGATCATCTCCCAGTCAGGAGGCTAATTACACCGATAAACTCATCTTT. Protein product: CACDTLVSGGSSPSQEANYTDKLIF.

This clone was counted only a few times. TCRdb pairs this DNA with a much larger clone's protein that differs at residue 8, likely a read error; the protein shown was translated from the DNA. This rearrangement joins TRDV2 to TRDJ1; possibly TRDD3 for D (5 bases). The CDR3 is made up of 14 amino acids. Germline loops: CDR1 GEAIGNYY, CDR2 EKD. With 3 bases removed from V and 4 bases from J, the gap between germline ends came to 14 bases. The CDR3 loop reads CACDEPGQNDKLIF. Written as DNA, the CDR3 is TGTGCCTGTGACGAACCTGGGCAGAACGATAAACTCATCTTT.

There are a few counts of this clone. Only one base separates this from a far larger clonotype, so it likely reflects a read error. Other DNA sequences in the sample encode the same CDR3. The chain couples TRDV2 to TRDJ1; D possibly corresponds to TRDD3 (6 bases). This CDR3 has 17 amino acids. Germline assignment: CDR1 GEAIGNYY and CDR2 EKD. DNA of the CDR3: TGTGCCTGTGACACCGTAGGTGGGGGTCCCTACACCGACAAACTCATCTTT. Residues: CACDTVGGGPYTDKLIF.